One and the same sample provided the 3 T cell receptor beta chains below, sequenced in a study of T cell responses to AZD1222 COVID-19 vaccine. Clones were sequenced by immunoSEQ multiplex PCR, and TCRdb holds only the in-frame ones, with some missing. The repertoire has 110,000 to 150,000 clones, 75% to 90% of them found once; the top ten carry roughly 1.5%. Sequenced here: peripheral blood, sampled on day 0 of AZD1222 vaccination. These receptors were collected from an adult in good health.

V is TRBV3-1 (or the pseudogene TRBV3-2) and J is TRBJ2-7, with a possible D match to TRBD2 (6 bases). CDR3 length: 17 residues. Trimming pared 0 bases from V and 7 bases from J, leaving 22 bases between. CDR1 and CDR2 from the germline V gene are LGHDT and YNNKEL (reference sequence). For the CDR3, the DNA is TGTGCCAGCAGCCAAGATCTCGTCCGGGACTCACCCAAGGAGCAGTACTTC. It yields the protein CASSQDLVRDSPKEQYF.

The chain has TRBV12-3 or TRBV12-4 and TRBJ1-5; possibly TRBD1 for D (5 bases). The CDR3 covers 12 residues. Between the trimmed V and J ends, which lost 5 bases and 5 bases, there was a span of 7 bases. In DNA form, the CDR3 reads TGTGCCAGCAGTCCAGGGTATCAGCCCCAGCATTTT. Translated, it gives CASSPGYQPQHF.

This clone showed up just a few times. The chain has TRBV7-9 and TRBJ1-3; D not certain. The CDR3 extends over 17 amino acids. Deletions cut 3 bases from V and 1 base from J, with 16 bases between. Germline CDR1 SEHNR, CDR2 FQNEAQ (reference sequence). The CDR3 DNA is TGTGCCAGCAGCTTCCCCAAGGGCGGAACTTCTGGAAACACCATATATTTT. It translates to CASSFPKGGTSGNTIYF.